The next 20 T cell receptor beta chains were all read from a single sample in a study of CXCR3-negative and CXCR3-positive naive CD8 T cells (dated by TCRdb to the late 2010s). For sequencing, a NextSeq 550 was employed. The Human TCR Profiling Kit (MiLaboratory) was used to make UMI-labeled 5' RACE TRB cDNA libraries. Based on TCRdb reprocessing of the reads, there is one entry per CDR3 protein sequence, and DNA is missing. The table for this sample lists around 84,000 distinct CDR3 sequences. Nearly 0.85% of the sample comes from the top ten. No antigen has been identified for these receptors. Study-wide conclusions, independent of this receptor: TRB CDR3s from CXCR3-positive naive cells showed higher hydrophobicity (lower Kidera factor 4), lower energy, and higher strength and volume indices than CXCR3-negative naive cells.

Source material: naive CXCR3+ CD8+ T cells from blood. The cell subset or site label, as the study defines it: CD45RO-CCR7+CD27+CD95- naive CD8+ T cells expressing CXCR3 (TNR3+). All receptors come from a human donor in good health. Some clones in this sample may be carry-over from other donors' samples.

This rearrangement joins TRBV29-1 to TRBJ2-3. The CDR3 is made up of 11 amino acids. The germline V gene encodes CDR1 SQVTM and CDR2 ANQGSEA. The CDR3 sequence: CSVDTEDTQYF.

V is TRBV14 and J is TRBJ1-2; the D call of TRBD1 rests on TCRdb alone, since no DNA is present to check it. This CDR3 comprises 13 residues. CDR1 is SGHDN and CDR2 is FVKESK in the germline V gene. The CDR3 region is CASSPGTSYGYTF.

The chain joins TRBV9 to TRBJ2-7. The CDR3 consists of 14 residues. Germline-derived CDR1 and CDR2 are SGDLS and YYNGEE. CDR3 sequence reads: CASSVGGRPYEQYF.

This sequence joins TRBV12-3 or TRBV12-4 and TRBJ2-5; as DNA is missing, the TRBD1 call by TCRdb cannot be tested. CDR3 length: 15 amino acids. This CDR3 reads CASIKRMAGEETQYF.

The V call is TRBV29-1, the J call TRBJ2-7; TCRdb reports TRBD1, a call that lacks DNA to check it against. This CDR3 has 14 amino acids. From germline, CDR1 is SQVTM and CDR2 ANQGSEA. The CDR3 is CSARQGGQTYEQYF.

The genes are TRBV28 and TRBJ2-7; without DNA, the TCRdb call of TRBD1 cannot be checked. The CDR3 has 15 amino acids. In germline, CDR1 is MDHEN, CDR2 SYDVKM. The CDR3 loop reads CASSLGQGATHEQYF.

V and J are TRBV28 and TRBJ1-4; TCRdb's assignment of TRBD1 cannot be checked, as there is no DNA. The germline CDR1 and CDR2 sequences are MDHEN and SYDVKM. The CDR3 totals 14 residues. CDR3 sequence reads: CASSLGGEDEKLFF.

The chain recombines TRBV24-1 with TRBJ2-3; without DNA, the TCRdb call of TRBD2 cannot be checked. This CDR3 region has 15 residues. Germline values: CDR1 KGHDR, CDR2 SFDVKD. This chain's CDR3 is CATSDPGTTGDTQYF.

V usage is TRBV4-1 and J usage is TRBJ1-5; TCRdb selects TRBD1, and the lack of DNA leaves this call unchecked. The germline gives CDR1 MGHRA, CDR2 YSYEKL. The CDR3 totals 16 residues. CDR3: CASSQVPGSSRQPQHF.

The rearrangement links TRBV2 to TRBJ2-7; TCRdb's D gene call, TRBD2, goes unchecked for lack of DNA. Germline V gene lookup returns CDR1 SNHLY and CDR2 FYNNEI. There are 15 residues in the CDR3. The CDR3 spells CASSGWDQYSYEQYF.

The chain uses TRBV13 and TRBJ2-7; TCRdb calls TRBD2, which cannot be checked without DNA. Per the germline V gene, CDR1 is PRHDT and CDR2 is FYEKMQ (reference sequence). This CDR3 comprises 15 residues. CDR3 amino acids: CASSSEVAGGYEQYF. Looking up the rest from reference TRBV13 and TRBJ2-7 gives the full variable domain: AAGVIQSPRHLIKEKRETATLKCYPIPRHDTVYWYQQGPGQDPQFLISFYEKMQSDKGSIPDRFSAQQFSDYHSELNMSSLELGDSALYFCASSSEVAGGYEQYFGPGTRLTVT.

CDR3 sequence reads: CASRITAGGYYNEQFF. The chain has TRBV19 and TRBJ2-1; no DNA is available, so the TRBD2 call from TCRdb remains unchecked. Germline CDR1 reads LNHDA; CDR2 reads SQIVND (reference sequence). The CDR3 sequence is 16 residues long.

J is TRBJ2-5 and V is TRBV2; without DNA, the TCRdb call of TRBD1 cannot be checked. The CDR3 spans 12 residues. Germline V lookup: CDR1 SNHLY, CDR2 FYNNEI. The CDR3 region is CAIPGREETQYF.

The chain links TRBV4-3 to TRBJ2-2; TCRdb gives TRBD1 as the D gene, but with no DNA this cannot be confirmed. This CDR3 has 11 amino acids. CDR1 is LGHNA, CDR2 YSLEER, per germline. The CDR3 protein is CATPGSRELFF.

The V gene is TRBV5-1, the J gene TRBJ2-2; TCRdb's D call, TRBD1, is unchecked because there is no DNA. Germline V gene data show CDR1 as SGHRS and CDR2 as YFSETQ. This CDR3 contains 15 residues. The CDR3 is CASSLSPGGGGELFF. The full variable domain, in which reference TRBV5-1 and TRBJ2-2 provide the parts outside the CDR3, is KAGVTQTPRYLIKTRGQQVTLSCSPISGHRSVSWYQQTPGQGLQFLFEYFSETQRNKGNFPGRFSGRQFSNSRSEMNVSTLELGDSALYLCASSLSPGGGGELFFGEGSRLTVL.

This chain links TRBV30 with TRBJ1-2; the D gene TCRdb calls, TRBD1, cannot be checked with no DNA. The CDR3 runs 15 residues. Germline CDR1 and CDR2: GTSNPN and SVGIG (reference sequence). The CDR3 loop reads CAWSRDSSPIGGYTF.

The gene calls are TRBV28 and TRBJ2-1; TCRdb reports TRBD2, a call that lacks DNA to check it against. The CDR3 has 16 residues. The germline CDR1 and CDR2 sequences are MDHEN and SYDVKM. CDR3 region: CASSSVSGRKANEQFF.

The chain uses TRBV11-2 and TRBJ1-5. Germline V lookup: CDR1 SGHAT, CDR2 FQNNGV. This CDR3 has 13 amino acids. CDR3: CASSHGSNQPQHF.

V gene TRBV20-1 combines with J gene TRBJ2-1; with no DNA, the TCRdb D assignment of TRBD2 cannot be verified. The CDR3 runs to 17 residues. CDR1 is DFQATT, CDR2 SNEGSKA, per germline (reference sequence). The CDR3 sequence is CSARAGTSGGEYNEQFF.

The chain links TRBV5-6 to TRBJ2-7; TCRdb selects TRBD1, and the lack of DNA leaves this call unchecked. Germline-derived CDR1 and CDR2 are SGHDT and YYEEEE. The CDR3 extends over 14 amino acids. The CDR3 loop reads CASSLGDRGYEQYF. Combining the CDR3 with reference TRBV5-6 and TRBJ2-7 gives the whole variable domain DAGVTQSPTHLIKTRGQQVTLRCSPKSGHDTVSWYQQALGQGPQFIFQYYEEEERQRGNFPDRFSGHQFPNYSSELNVNALLLGDSALYLCASSLGDRGYEQYFGPGTRLTVT.